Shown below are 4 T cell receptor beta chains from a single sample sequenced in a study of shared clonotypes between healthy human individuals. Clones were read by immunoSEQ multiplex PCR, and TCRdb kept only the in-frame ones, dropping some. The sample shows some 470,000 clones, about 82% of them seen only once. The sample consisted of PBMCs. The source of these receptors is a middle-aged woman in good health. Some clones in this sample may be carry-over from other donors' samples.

CDR3 bases: TGTGCCAGTAGTATTCGGCCAGATAATAGCAATCAGCCCCAGCATTTT. Residues: CASSIRPDNSNQPQHF. V is TRBV19 and J is TRBJ1-5; D is uncertain. Germline V gene data show CDR1 as LNHDA and CDR2 as SQIVND (reference sequence). Trimming took off 3 bases at V and 0 bases at J, with 12 bases between the two ends. The CDR3 totals 16 residues.

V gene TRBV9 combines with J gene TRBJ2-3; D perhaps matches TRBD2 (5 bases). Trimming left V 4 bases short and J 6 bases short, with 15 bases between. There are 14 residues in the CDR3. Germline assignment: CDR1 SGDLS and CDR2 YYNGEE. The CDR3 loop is CASSQAGLSDTQYF. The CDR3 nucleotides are TGTGCCAGCAGCCAAGCCGGACTCTCGGATACGCAGTATTTT.

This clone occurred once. The CDR3 DNA follows: TGTGCCAGCAGCTCCAGGGGGCGAGACAATCAGCCCCAGCATTTT. Translating it yields CASSSRGRDNQPQHF. The chain employs TRBV7-2 and TRBJ1-5; TRBD1 matches 8 bases. Germline values: CDR1 SGHTA, CDR2 FQGNSA. The CDR3 sequence is 15 residues long. With 4 bases clipped from V and 3 bases from J, the junction kept 5 bases outside the gene matches. Supplemented by reference TRBV7-2 and TRBJ1-5, the full variable domain reads GAGVSQSPSNKVTEKGKDVELRCDPISGHTALYWYRQSLGQGLEFLIYFQGNSAPDKSGLPSDRFSAERTGGSVSTLTIQRTQQEDSAVYLCASSSRGRDNQPQHFGDGTRLSIL.

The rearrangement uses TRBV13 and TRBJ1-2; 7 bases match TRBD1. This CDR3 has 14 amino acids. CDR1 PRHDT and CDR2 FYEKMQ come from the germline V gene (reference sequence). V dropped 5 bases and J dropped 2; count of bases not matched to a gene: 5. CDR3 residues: CASSPRTGNYGYTF. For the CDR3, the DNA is TGTGCCAGCAGCCCCAGGACAGGAAACTATGGCTACACCTTC.